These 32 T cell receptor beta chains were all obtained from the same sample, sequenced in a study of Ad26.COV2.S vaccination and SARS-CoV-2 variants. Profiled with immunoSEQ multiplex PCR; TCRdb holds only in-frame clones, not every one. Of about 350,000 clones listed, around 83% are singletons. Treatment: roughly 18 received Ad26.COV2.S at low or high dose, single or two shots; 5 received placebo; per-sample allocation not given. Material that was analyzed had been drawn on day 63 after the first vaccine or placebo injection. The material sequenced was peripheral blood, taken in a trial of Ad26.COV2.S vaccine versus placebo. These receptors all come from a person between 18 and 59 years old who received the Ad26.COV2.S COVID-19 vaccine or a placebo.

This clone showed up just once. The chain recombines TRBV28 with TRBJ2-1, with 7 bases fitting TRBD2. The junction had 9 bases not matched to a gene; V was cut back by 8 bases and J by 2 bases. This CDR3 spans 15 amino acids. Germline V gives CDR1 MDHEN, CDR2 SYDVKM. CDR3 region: CASELLGGPYNEQFF. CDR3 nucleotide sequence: TGTGCCAGCGAACTTCTGGGAGGGCCCTACAATGAGCAGTTCTTC.

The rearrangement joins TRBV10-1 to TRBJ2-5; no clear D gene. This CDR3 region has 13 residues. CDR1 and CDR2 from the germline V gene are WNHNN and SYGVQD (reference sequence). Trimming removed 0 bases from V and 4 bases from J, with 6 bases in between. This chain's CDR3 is CASSESGSETQYF. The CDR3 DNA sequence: TGCGCCAGCAGTGAGTCAGGTTCAGAGACCCAGTACTTC.

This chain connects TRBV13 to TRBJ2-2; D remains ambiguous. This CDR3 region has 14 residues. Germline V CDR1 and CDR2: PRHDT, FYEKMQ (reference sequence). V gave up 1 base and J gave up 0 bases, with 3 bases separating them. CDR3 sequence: CASSLESNTGELFF. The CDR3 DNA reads TGTGCCAGCAGCTTAGAGTCGAACACCGGGGAGCTGTTTTTT.

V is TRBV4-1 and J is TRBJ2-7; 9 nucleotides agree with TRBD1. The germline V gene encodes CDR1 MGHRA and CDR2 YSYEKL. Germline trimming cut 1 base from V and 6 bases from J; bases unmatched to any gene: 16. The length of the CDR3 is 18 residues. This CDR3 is CASSQAGQGSYGGGEQYF. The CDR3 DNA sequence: TGCGCCAGCAGCCAAGCGGGACAGGGTAGTTACGGAGGGGGCGAGCAGTACTTC.

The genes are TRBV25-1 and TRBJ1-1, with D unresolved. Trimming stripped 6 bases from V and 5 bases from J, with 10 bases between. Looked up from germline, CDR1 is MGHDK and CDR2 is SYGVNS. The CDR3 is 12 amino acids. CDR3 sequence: CASRPPGTEAFF. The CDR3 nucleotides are TGTGCCAGCAGGCCTCCAGGTACTGAAGCTTTCTTT.

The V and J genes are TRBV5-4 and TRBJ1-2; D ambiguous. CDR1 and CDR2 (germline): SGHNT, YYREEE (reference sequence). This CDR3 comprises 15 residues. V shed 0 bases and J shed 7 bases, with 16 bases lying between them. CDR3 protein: CASSLERLNFAGYTF. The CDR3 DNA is TGTGCCAGCAGCTTGGAACGCCTAAATTTCGCTGGCTACACCTTC.

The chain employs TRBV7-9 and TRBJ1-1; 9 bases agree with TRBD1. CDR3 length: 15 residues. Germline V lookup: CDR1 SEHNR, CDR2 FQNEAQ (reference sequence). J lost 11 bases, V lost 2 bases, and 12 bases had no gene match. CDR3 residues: CASSLIGTGSPWAFF. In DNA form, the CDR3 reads TGTGCCAGCAGCTTAATTGGGACAGGGAGTCCGTGGGCTTTCTTT.

The CDR3 DNA sequence: TGCGCCAGCAGTGGTGGACTAGCGGCCTTTAGCTCCTACGAGCAGTACTTC. Translated: CASSGGLAAFSSYEQYF. This chain joins TRBV10-1 and TRBJ2-7; TRBD2 matches at 10 bases. V gave up 4 bases and J gave up 0 bases; unmatched junction bases: 9. This CDR3 has 17 amino acids. Germline V gene data show CDR1 as WNHNN and CDR2 as SYGVQD (reference sequence).

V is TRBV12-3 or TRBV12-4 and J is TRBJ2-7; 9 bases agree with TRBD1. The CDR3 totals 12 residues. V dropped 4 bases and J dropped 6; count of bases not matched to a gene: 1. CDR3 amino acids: CASSYRGPEQYF. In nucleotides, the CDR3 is TGTGCCAGCAGTTACAGGGGGCCCGAGCAGTACTTC.

The CDR3 sequence is CASSEGRASTDTQYF. In DNA form, the CDR3 reads TGTGCCAGCAGTGAGGGCAGGGCTAGCACAGATACGCAGTATTTT. J is TRBJ2-3 and V is TRBV2; D perhaps matches TRBD1 (5 bases). Trimming removed 3 bases from V and 0 bases from J, with 10 bases in between. CDR1 SNHLY and CDR2 FYNNEI come from the germline V gene. The CDR3 is 15 residues long.

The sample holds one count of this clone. This CDR3 is CASSIGGGGFYEQYF. For the CDR3, the DNA is TGTGCCAGCAGCATCGGGGGCGGAGGTTTTTACGAGCAGTACTTC. The genes are TRBV16 and TRBJ2-7; either TRBD1 or TRBD2 may supply D (6 bases each). Germline CDR1 reads KGHSY; CDR2 reads FQNENV. The V end was cut by 5 bases, the J end by 4 bases, with 18 bases between. The CDR3 loop spans 15 amino acids.

This CDR3 reads CASTHSGNTIYF. The CDR3 DNA reads TGTGCCAGCACCCACTCTGGAAACACCATATATTTT. The rearrangement joins TRBV6-6 to TRBJ1-3; D is ambiguous. The length of the CDR3 is 12 residues. The germline V gene encodes CDR1 MNHNY and CDR2 SVGAGI (reference sequence). Trimming removed 7 bases from V and 0 bases from J, with 4 bases in between.

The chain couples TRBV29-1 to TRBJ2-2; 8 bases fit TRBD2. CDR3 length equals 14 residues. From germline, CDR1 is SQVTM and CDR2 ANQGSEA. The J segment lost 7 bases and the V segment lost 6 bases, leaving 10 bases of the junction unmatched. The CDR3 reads CSVPPGGVVGELFF. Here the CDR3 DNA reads TGCAGCGTCCCCCCCGGGGGGGTCGTCGGGGAGCTGTTTTTT.

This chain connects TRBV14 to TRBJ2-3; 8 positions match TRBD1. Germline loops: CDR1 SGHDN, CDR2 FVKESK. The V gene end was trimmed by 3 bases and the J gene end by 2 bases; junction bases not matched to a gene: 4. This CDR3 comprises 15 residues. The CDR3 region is CASSHRTGYTDTQYF. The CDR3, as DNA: TGTGCCAGCAGCCACCGGACAGGGTACACAGATACGCAGTATTTT. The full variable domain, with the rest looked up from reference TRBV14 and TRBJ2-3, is EAGVTQFPSHSVIEKGQTVTLRCDPISGHDNLYWYRRVMGKEIKFLLHFVKESKQDESGMPNNRFLAERTGGTYSTLKVQPAELEDSGVYFCASSHRTGYTDTQYFGPGTRLTVL.

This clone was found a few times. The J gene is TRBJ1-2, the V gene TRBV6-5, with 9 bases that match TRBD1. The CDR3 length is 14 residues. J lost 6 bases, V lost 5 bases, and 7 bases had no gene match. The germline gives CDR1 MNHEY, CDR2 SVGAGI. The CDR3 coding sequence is TGTGCCAGCAGTACAGGGGGCTATACGGATGGCTACACCTTC. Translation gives CASSTGGYTDGYTF.

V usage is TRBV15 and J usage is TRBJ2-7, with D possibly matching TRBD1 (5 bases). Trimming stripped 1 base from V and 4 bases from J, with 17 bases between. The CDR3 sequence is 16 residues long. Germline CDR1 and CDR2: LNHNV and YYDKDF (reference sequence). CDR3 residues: CATSRGGSRQPYEQYF. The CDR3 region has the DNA TGTGCCACCAGCAGAGGGGGCAGCCGCCAACCTTACGAGCAGTACTTC. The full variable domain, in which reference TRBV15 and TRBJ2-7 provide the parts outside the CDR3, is DAMVIQNPRYQVTQFGKPVTLSCSQTLNHNVMYWYQQKSSQAPKLLFHYYDKDFNNEADTPDNFQSRRPNTSFCFLDIRSPGLGDTAMYLCATSRGGSRQPYEQYFGPGTRLTVT.

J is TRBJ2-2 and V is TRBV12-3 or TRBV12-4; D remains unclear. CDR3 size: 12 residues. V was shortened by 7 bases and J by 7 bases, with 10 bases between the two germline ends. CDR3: CASNWGIGELFF. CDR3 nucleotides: TGTGCCAGCAACTGGGGAATCGGGGAGCTGTTTTTT.

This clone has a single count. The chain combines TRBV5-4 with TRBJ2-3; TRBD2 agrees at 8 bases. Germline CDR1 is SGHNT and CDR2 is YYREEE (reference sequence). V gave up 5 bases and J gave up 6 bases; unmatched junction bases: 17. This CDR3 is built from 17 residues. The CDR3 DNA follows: TGTGCCAGCAGTCCCGGGTTATTTGCTAGCGGGTCGGATACGCAGTATTTT. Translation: CASSPGLFASGSDTQYF.

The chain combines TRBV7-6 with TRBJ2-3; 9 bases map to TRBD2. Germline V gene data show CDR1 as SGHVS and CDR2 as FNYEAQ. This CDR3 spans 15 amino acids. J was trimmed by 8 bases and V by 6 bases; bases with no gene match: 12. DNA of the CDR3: TGTGCCAGCAGTTCCTTGGCGGGGGGGCGGAGTACGCAGTATTTT. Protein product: CASSSLAGGRSTQYF.

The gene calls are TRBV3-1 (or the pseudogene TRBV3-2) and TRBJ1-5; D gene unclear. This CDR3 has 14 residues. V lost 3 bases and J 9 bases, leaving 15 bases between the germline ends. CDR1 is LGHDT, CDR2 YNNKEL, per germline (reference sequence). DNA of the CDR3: TGTGCCAGCAGCCAGGATGGACGGAGCACGCCCCAGCATTTT. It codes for CASSQDGRSTPQHF.

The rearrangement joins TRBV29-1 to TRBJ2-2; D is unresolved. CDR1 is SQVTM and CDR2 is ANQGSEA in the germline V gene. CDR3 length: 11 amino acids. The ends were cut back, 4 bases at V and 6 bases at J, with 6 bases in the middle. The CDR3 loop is CSVVGSGELFF. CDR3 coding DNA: TGCAGCGTTGTAGGTTCCGGGGAGCTGTTTTTT.

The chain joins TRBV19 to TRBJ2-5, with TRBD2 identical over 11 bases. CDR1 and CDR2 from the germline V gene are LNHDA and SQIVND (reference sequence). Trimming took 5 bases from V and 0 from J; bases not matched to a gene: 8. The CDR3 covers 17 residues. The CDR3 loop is CASSLAGGPMYQETQYF. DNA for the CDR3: TGTGCCAGTAGTTTAGCGGGAGGGCCAATGTACCAAGAGACCCAGTACTTC.

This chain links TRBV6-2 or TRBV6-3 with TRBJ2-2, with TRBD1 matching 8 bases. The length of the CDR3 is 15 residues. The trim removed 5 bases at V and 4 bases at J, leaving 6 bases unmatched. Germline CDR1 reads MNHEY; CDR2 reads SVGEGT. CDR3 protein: CASSRQGLGTGELFF. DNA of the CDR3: TGTGCCAGCAGTCGACAGGGGTTGGGCACCGGGGAGCTGTTTTTT.

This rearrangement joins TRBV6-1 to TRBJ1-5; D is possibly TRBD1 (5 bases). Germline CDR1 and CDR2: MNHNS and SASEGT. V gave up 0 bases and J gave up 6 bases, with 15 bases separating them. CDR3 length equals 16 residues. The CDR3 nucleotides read TGTGCCAGCAGTGAAGCGGGGGTACGATTAGGTCAGCCCCAGCATTTT. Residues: CASSEAGVRLGQPQHF.

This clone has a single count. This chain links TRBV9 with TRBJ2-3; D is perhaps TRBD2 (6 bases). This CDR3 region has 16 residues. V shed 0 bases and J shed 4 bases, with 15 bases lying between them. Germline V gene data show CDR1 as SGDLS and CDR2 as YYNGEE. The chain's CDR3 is CASSVEGPGAADTQYF. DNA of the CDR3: TGTGCCAGCAGCGTAGAGGGTCCGGGAGCGGCAGATACGCAGTATTTT. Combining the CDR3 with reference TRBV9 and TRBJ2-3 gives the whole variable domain DSGVTQTPKHLITATGQRVTLRCSPRSGDLSVYWYQQSLDQGLQFLIQYYNGEERAKGNILERFSAQQFPDLHSELNLSSLELGDSALYFCASSVEGPGAADTQYFGPGTRLTVL.

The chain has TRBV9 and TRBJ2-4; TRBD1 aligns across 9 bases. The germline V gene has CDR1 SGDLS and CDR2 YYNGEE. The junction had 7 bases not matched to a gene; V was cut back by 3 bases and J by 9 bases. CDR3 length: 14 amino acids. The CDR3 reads CASSASGQGGIQYF. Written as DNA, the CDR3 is TGTGCCAGCAGCGCCTCGGGACAGGGTGGCATTCAGTACTTC.

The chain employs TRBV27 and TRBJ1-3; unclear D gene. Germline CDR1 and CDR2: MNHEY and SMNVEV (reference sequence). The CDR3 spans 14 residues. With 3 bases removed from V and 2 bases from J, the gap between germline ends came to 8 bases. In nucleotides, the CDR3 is TGTGCCAGCAGTTTTCGGGTGCCTGGAAACACCATATATTTT. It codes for CASSFRVPGNTIYF.

The CDR3 is CSVVHRFSGTEAFF. DNA for the CDR3: TGCAGCGTGGTGCATCGATTCTCGGGCACTGAAGCTTTCTTT. V is TRBV29-1 and J is TRBJ1-1, with D hard to call. V shed 6 bases and J shed 4 bases, with 18 bases lying between them. CDR1 is SQVTM and CDR2 is ANQGSEA in the germline V gene. This CDR3 is 14 amino acids long.

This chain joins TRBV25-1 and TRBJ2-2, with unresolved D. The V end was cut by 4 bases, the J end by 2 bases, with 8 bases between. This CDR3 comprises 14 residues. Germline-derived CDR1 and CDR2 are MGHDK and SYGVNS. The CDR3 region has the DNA TGTGCCAGCAGTGCGAAACATAACACCGGGGAGCTGTTTTTT. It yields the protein CASSAKHNTGELFF.

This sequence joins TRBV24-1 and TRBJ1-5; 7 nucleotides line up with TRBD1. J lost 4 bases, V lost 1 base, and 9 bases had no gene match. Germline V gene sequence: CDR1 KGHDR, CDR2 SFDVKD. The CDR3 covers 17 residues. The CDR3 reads CATSDFGGTVINQPQHF. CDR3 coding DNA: TGTGCCACCAGTGATTTTGGGGGGACAGTTATAAATCAGCCCCAGCATTTT.

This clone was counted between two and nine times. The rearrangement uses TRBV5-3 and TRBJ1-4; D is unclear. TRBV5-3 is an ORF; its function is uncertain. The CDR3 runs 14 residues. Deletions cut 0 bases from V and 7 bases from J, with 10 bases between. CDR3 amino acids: CARSLEGLGEKLFF. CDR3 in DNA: TGTGCCAGAAGCTTGGAAGGGTTGGGTGAAAAACTGTTTTTT.

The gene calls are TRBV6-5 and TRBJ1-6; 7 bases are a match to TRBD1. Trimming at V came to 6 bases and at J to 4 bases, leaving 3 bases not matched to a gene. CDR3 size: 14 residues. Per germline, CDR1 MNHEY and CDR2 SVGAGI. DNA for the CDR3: TGTGCCAGCAGGACGGGACAGTATAATTCACCCCTCCACTTT. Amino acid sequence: CASRTGQYNSPLHF.